These T cell receptor beta chains were read from a single sample in a study of cytomegalovirus exposure and HLA in healthy donors. Sequenced by immunoSEQ multiplex PCR; TCRdb stores in-frame clones only, minus some. The data hold tens of thousands of clones, with roughly 76% observed a single time. The sample comprised PBMCs. All receptors derive from a man in his sixties in good health and CMV-seropositive. The CDR3 runs from the conserved cysteine through the conserved F or W. Fields, in order: clone size, CDR3 length, V gene, CDR3 protein. The size of a clone is reported for some rows only, either as once, few or many, or as a class for expanded clones.

NA 14 TRBV6-1 CASLRGGSHNEQFF
NA 14 TRBV18 CASSPLDRASPLHF
NA 12 TRBV6-1 CASTRLVGEQFF
NA 11 TRBV6-1 CASGPLETQYF
NA 12 TRBV19 CASSGRGETQYF
NA 16 TRBV29-1 CSVGASGRALTDTQYF
NA 15 TRBV6-1 CASSEGQGSYYGYTF
few 15 TRBV29-1 CSVEVQAGKGYGYTF
NA 13 TRBV6-6 CASRDHSGNTIYF
few 14 TRBV7-8 CASRKGVGGETQYF
NA 15 TRBV7-2 CASSAFTGAQYEQYF
NA 15 TRBV11-2 CASSPHRAENTEAFF
NA 13 TRBV6-6 CASTFSGQETQYF
NA 16 TRBV5-5 CASSLMAASGTDTQYF
NA 14 TRBV29-1 CSVREAGSYNEQFF
NA 16 TRBV19 CATRGSRTGFFGELFF
NA 13 TRBV5-1 CASSLTGSYEQYF
few 15 TRBV6-1 CASSEARSLNTEAFF
once 13 TRBV19 CASSPQNTGELFF
NA 15 TRBV7-2 CASSSTGVGLEAQYF
NA 12 TRBV19 CASTQGTGELFF
once 14 TRBV19 CASQEHQGNQPQHF
NA 16 TRBV6-1 CASSEPSGFSYNEQFF
NA 15 TRBV7-2 CASSSGQGVLNGYTF
NA 16 TRBV5-6 CASSSLPGLPNYGYTF
NA 20 TRBV27 CASSSPRGGGGRGRTSEQYF
NA 15 TRBV2 CASARDRLSNQPQHF
NA 15 TRBV11-2 CASSLGAGMNTEAFF
NA 14 TRBV6-6 CASSSRGGVNEQFF
few 17 TRBV19 CASSTDHGTDLNTEAFF
NA 15 TRBV10-3 CAISESAGYNYGYTF
NA 14 TRBV6-6 CASRPVGGLQPQHF
NA 15 TRBV10-3 CAIRADREVITEAFF
NA 19 TRBV7-9 CASSLFGMGQQGATGELFF
once 19 TRBV7-9 CASSTNLAGAVSSYNEQFF
NA 13 TRBV10-2 CASSMTGGYEQYF
NA 13 TRBV19 CASTQTGASPLHF
NA 13 TRBV10-2 CASSKQSSYEQYF
NA 14 TRBV11-2 CASSFSGGPDTQYF
NA 16 TRBV5-1 CASSGDSPYSGNTIYF
NA 14 TRBV6-6 CASSSSGRDYEQYF
NA 15 TRBV6-5 CASSYRGGAWEKLFF
once 14 TRBV10-3 CAISPGTSTDTQYF
few 14 TRBV19 CASRRRGPYNEQFF
NA 13 TRBV7-9 CASSTDSDYGYTF
NA 13 TRBV5-1 CASSLVAGGEQYF
NA 15 TRBV11-1 CASSTTGFWNTEAFF
once 15 TRBV19 CASSTTGGGRQPQHF
NA 14 TRBV6-1 CASRETSLAGELFF
NA 15 TRBV6-1 CASTGTVNSNQPQHF
NA 12 TRBV4-1 CASSHKAGEQYF
NA 15 TRBV2 CASSDSLGRAHEQYF
NA 15 TRBV27 CASSRTGTGANVLTF
NA 15 TRBV9 CASSPGLSNSYGYTF
NA 13 TRBV29-1 CSVEQTGSNEQYF
NA 18 TRBV9 CASSVAVPGLSSYNEQFF
NA 15 TRBV6-1 CASSQSTGSQSPLHF